The 31 T cell receptor beta chains below were found in one sample sequenced in a study of human T cells and chemical hapten exposure. Sample time point: pre-sensitization, week 0. Treatment indicated: therapeutic diphenylcyclopropenone sensitization with weekly scalp DPC. A single record per CDR3 protein comes from TCRdb applying MiXCR to the RACE reads. The sample consists of 300,000 to 450,000 distinct CDR3 sequences, about 5.1% of them appearing once. Sequences were derived from whole blood, sampled in connection with sensitization to the hapten diphenylcyclopropenone (DPC). The receptor source for this set is a woman in her forties or fifties with alopecia areata. Some clones in this sample may be carry-over from other donors' samples.

This clonotype was seen repeatedly, ten times or more. The chain uses TRBV29-1 and TRBJ2-7, with 12 nucleotides matching TRBD1. This CDR3 contains 15 residues. V lost 7 bases and J lost 2; bases outside the gene matches: 9. Germline CDR1 SQVTM, CDR2 ANQGSEA. CDR3 in DNA: TGCAGCGGCGGAGCCGGGACAGGGGGCACCTACGAGCAGTACTTC. Residues: CSGGAGTGGTYEQYF.

The chain uses TRBV2 and TRBJ2-3, with D possibly matching TRBD2 (5 bases). CDR1 SNHLY and CDR2 FYNNEI come from the germline V gene. This CDR3 spans 13 amino acids. The V and J ends lost 8 bases and 5 bases respectively, with 14 bases between them. This CDR3 reads CASGEGLGDTQYF. DNA of the CDR3: TGTGCCAGCGGAGAGGGTTTAGGAGATACGCAGTATTTT.

The CDR3, as DNA: TGCAGTGTTACGGCCGGACAGGATAATTCACCCCTCCACTTT. Translated: CSVTAGQDNSPLHF. J is TRBJ1-6 and V is TRBV20-1; TRBD1 matches 7 bases. Trimming at V came to 7 bases and at J to 5 bases, leaving 8 bases not matched to a gene. The CDR3 contains 14 residues. Germline assignment: CDR1 DFQATT and CDR2 SNEGSKA (reference sequence).

The J gene is TRBJ1-4, the V gene TRBV3-1; D ambiguous. The CDR3 extends over 16 amino acids. Per germline, CDR1 LGHDT and CDR2 YNNKEL (reference sequence). The V gene lost 4 bases and the J gene lost 4 bases, with 16 bases spanning the gap. The CDR3 reads CASSPTSVDLNEKLFF. In DNA form, the CDR3 reads TGTGCCAGCAGCCCTACGTCGGTGGACCTTAATGAAAAACTGTTTTTT.

This clonotype was counted between two and nine times. The chain links TRBV20-1 to TRBJ2-3; tentative D call: TRBD1 (6 bases). The V gene lost 0 bases and the J gene lost 7 bases, with 17 bases spanning the gap. This CDR3 is 15 amino acids long. The germline V gene has CDR1 DFQATT and CDR2 SNEGSKA (reference sequence). CDR3 loop: CSARDPWQGTYTQYF. The CDR3 bases are TGCAGTGCTAGAGATCCCTGGCAGGGGACCTATACGCAGTATTTT.

This clonotype was recorded at least ten times. The gene calls are TRBV27 and TRBJ2-2; 7 nucleotides line up with TRBD1. The CDR3 runs 16 residues. The V and J ends lost 6 bases and 6 bases, in that order; junction bases with no gene match: 13. Germline V lookup: CDR1 MNHEY, CDR2 SMNVEV (reference sequence). CDR3 region: CASSNEVTGKAGELFF. In DNA, the CDR3 is TGTGCCAGCAGCAATGAGGTGACAGGGAAGGCCGGGGAGCTGTTTTTT.

This chain links TRBV13 with TRBJ2-7; 11 bases line up with TRBD2. The CDR3 extends over 15 amino acids. V was clipped by 5 bases and J by 5 bases; unmatched bases: 8. Per the germline V gene, CDR1 is PRHDT and CDR2 is FYEKMQ (reference sequence). The CDR3 nucleotides read TGTGCCAGCAGCCCGACACTAGCGGGAGACGACGAGCAGTACTTC. Translation: CASSPTLAGDDEQYF.

This clonotype was detected many times. V is TRBV12-3 or TRBV12-4 and J is TRBJ1-5, with D perhaps matching TRBD1 (6 bases). The germline V and J ends were trimmed by 4 bases and 2 bases, with 9 bases remaining between them. The CDR3 extends over 14 amino acids. CDR3 protein: CASSYRERNQPQHF. The CDR3 bases are TGTGCCAGCAGTTACAGGGAGCGCAATCAGCCCCAGCATTTT.

This clonotype was seen only a few times. The V call is TRBV4-3, the J call TRBJ2-1; the D gene could be TRBD1 or TRBD2 (6 bases each). The CDR3 consists of 19 residues. Trimming removed 0 bases from V and 8 bases from J, with 26 bases in between. Germline CDR1 reads LGHNA; CDR2 reads YSLEER. CDR3 DNA sequence: TGCGCCAGCAGCCAAGAGGTAACCTTTGGGGGGCGGAGAGTGGATGAGCAGTTCTTC. The encoded protein is CASSQEVTFGGRRVDEQFF.

This clonotype occurred a few times. The chain carries TRBV6-2 or TRBV6-3 and TRBJ2-2, with D tentatively TRBD2 (6 bases). The CDR3 spans 18 residues. The V and J ends lost 2 bases and 0 bases respectively, with 16 bases between them. Per the germline V gene, CDR1 is MNHEY and CDR2 is SVGEGT. CDR3 protein: CASSYDLARLTNTGELFF. CDR3 nucleotide sequence: TGTGCCAGCAGTTACGATCTAGCGAGATTAACGAACACCGGGGAGCTGTTTTTT.

There are a few counts of this clonotype. The chain is built from TRBV12-3 or TRBV12-4 and TRBJ2-3; D remains ambiguous. The CDR3 sequence is 13 residues long. The V gene lost 8 bases and the J gene lost 0 bases, with 9 bases spanning the gap. DNA of the CDR3: TGTGCCAGCCACCAGTCGAGCACAGATACGCAGTATTTT. Translation: CASHQSSTDTQYF.

This clonotype was recorded many times. J is TRBJ2-5 and V is TRBV29-1; 8 nucleotides line up with TRBD1. Germline V gives CDR1 SQVTM, CDR2 ANQGSEA. The CDR3 length is 14 residues. J gave up 5 bases and V 6 bases, and 11 bases lay outside the gene matches. CDR3 in amino acids: CSVPGGRGPETQYF. CDR3 in DNA: TGCAGCGTGCCCGGGGGCAGGGGGCCGGAGACCCAGTACTTC.

This clonotype was seen ten or more times. The V gene is TRBV2, the J gene TRBJ2-7; TRBD2 agrees at 12 bases. The V gene's germline CDR1 is SNHLY and CDR2 FYNNEI. This CDR3 has 15 amino acids. V dropped 6 bases and J dropped 0; count of bases not matched to a gene: 3. The CDR3 bases are TGTGCCAGCAGACTACTAGCGGGGGGCTCCTACGAGCAGTACTTC. Amino acids: CASRLLAGGSYEQYF.

This clonotype has more than one count but fewer than ten. The V gene is TRBV7-9, the J gene TRBJ1-1; D gene unclear. There are 11 residues in the CDR3. V was pared by 6 bases and J by 7 bases, with 9 bases between. Germline V gene lookup returns CDR1 SEHNR and CDR2 FQNEAQ (reference sequence). CDR3 region: CASSEQLEAFF. CDR3 sequence (DNA): TGTGCCAGCAGTGAACAGCTTGAAGCTTTCTTT.

The rearrangement joins TRBV7-6 to TRBJ1-1; D call uncertain. This CDR3 is built from 16 residues. V was pared by 1 base and J by 1 base, with 13 bases between. CDR1 and CDR2 from the germline V gene are SGHVS and FNYEAQ. The CDR3 here is CASSLELSGWNTEAFF. CDR3 nucleotides: TGTGCCAGCAGCTTAGAGCTGTCGGGTTGGAACACTGAAGCTTTCTTT.

This rearrangement joins TRBV18 to TRBJ2-7; D is tentatively TRBD1 or TRBD2 (6 bases each). V lost 3 bases, J lost 4 bases, and 13 bases lay in between. Per germline, CDR1 KGHSH and CDR2 LQKENI. The CDR3 sequence is 14 residues long. CDR3 sequence: CASSPRQGRYEQYF. DNA of the CDR3: TGTGCCAGCTCACCGCGGCAGGGGAGGTACGAGCAGTACTTC.

The table lists this clonotype with many counts. The chain combines TRBV11-2 with TRBJ2-3; 10 bases match TRBD1. Germline V gene lookup returns CDR1 SGHAT and CDR2 FQNNGV. J gave up 5 bases and V 3 bases, and 2 bases lay outside the gene matches. The CDR3 loop spans 14 amino acids. The DNA for the CDR3 is TGTGCCAGCAGCTTCGGACAGGGGGGAGATACGCAGTATTTT. Amino acids: CASSFGQGGDTQYF. Full variable domain (remainder filled in from reference TRBV11-2 and TRBJ2-3): EAGVAQSPRYKIIEKRQSVAFWCNPISGHATLYWYQQILGQGPKLLIQFQNNGVVDDSQLPKDRFSAERLKGVDSTLKIQPAKLEDSAVYLCASSFGQGGDTQYFGPGTRLTVL.

This clonotype has just a few counts. The chain recombines TRBV12-3 or TRBV12-4 with TRBJ2-2, with 11 nucleotides matching TRBD1. The CDR3 sequence is 16 residues long. V was clipped by 5 bases and J by 5 bases; unmatched bases: 7. This chain's CDR3 is CASSIGQGAVTGELFF. DNA for the CDR3: TGTGCCAGCAGTATCGGACAGGGGGCAGTGACCGGGGAGCTGTTTTTT.

This clonotype was counted many times. This chain connects TRBV6-5 to TRBJ1-2, with D possibly matching TRBD1 (5 bases). CDR3 length: 13 amino acids. V was cut by 7 bases and J by 7 bases, with 16 bases left in between. Germline V gives CDR1 MNHEY, CDR2 SVGAGI. In nucleotides, the CDR3 is TGTGCCAGCACCGGGGACGGTGGGGTTGGCTACACCTTC. Protein sequence: CASTGDGGVGYTF.

CDR3 bases: TGTGCCAGCAGTTCCCCCTCCGGGGCGAACACTGAAGCTTTCTTT. Translated, it gives CASSSPSGANTEAFF. V and J are TRBV28 and TRBJ1-1, with a tentative D call TRBD1 (5 bases). Deletions cut 4 bases from V and 1 base from J, with 13 bases between. Germline V lookup: CDR1 MDHEN, CDR2 SYDVKM. The CDR3 totals 15 residues. The entire variable domain, with the rest obtained from reference TRBV28 and TRBJ1-1, is as follows: DVKVTQSSRYLVKRTGEKVFLECVQDMDHENMFWYRQDPGLGLRLIYFSYDVKMKEKGDIPEGYSVSREKKERFSLILESASTNQTSMYLCASSSPSGANTEAFFGQGTRLTVV.

This clonotype has ten or more counts. This chain links TRBV6-6 with TRBJ2-7, with a tentative D call TRBD2 (5 bases). V shed 2 bases and J shed 7 bases, with 9 bases lying between them. Looked up from germline, CDR1 is MNHNY and CDR2 is SVGAGI (reference sequence). This CDR3 spans 12 amino acids. CDR3 DNA: TGTGCCAGCAGTTACCCGACGGGGGAGCAGTACTTC. This translates into CASSYPTGEQYF.

This clonotype has a count of ten or more. The chain couples TRBV9 to TRBJ2-7, with 10 nucleotides matching TRBD1. Germline V lookup: CDR1 SGDLS, CDR2 YYNGEE. V lost 4 bases to trimming and J lost 0 bases; unmatched junction nucleotides: 4. This CDR3 has 15 residues. As DNA, the CDR3 is TGTGCCAGCAGCCCCGACAGGGGGCCCTCCTACGAGCAGTACTTC. Translating it yields CASSPDRGPSYEQYF.

This clonotype was seen only a few times. The chain has TRBV12-3 or TRBV12-4 and TRBJ2-3; TRBD1 matches at 8 bases. The V gene end was trimmed by 5 bases and the J gene end by 0 bases; junction bases not matched to a gene: 4. This CDR3 is 15 amino acids long. The CDR3 DNA is TGTGCCAGCAGTGACGGGACAGGAAGCACAGATACGCAGTATTTT. Its protein is CASSDGTGSTDTQYF.

This clonotype was seen repeatedly, ten times or more. The chain uses TRBV2 and TRBJ2-2; perhaps TRBD1 as D (5 bases). This CDR3 comprises 13 residues. Germline CDR1 reads SNHLY; CDR2 reads FYNNEI. Trimming stripped 9 bases from V and 1 base from J, with 9 bases between. The CDR3 sequence is CASTTGNTGELFF. CDR3 bases: TGTGCCAGTACTACAGGGAACACCGGGGAGCTGTTTTTT.

This clonotype was counted many times. The CDR3 protein is CASSYWLIYEQYF. The CDR3 DNA sequence: TGTGCCAGCAGTTACTGGCTTATCTACGAGCAGTACTTC. The J gene is TRBJ2-7, the V gene TRBV6-5; D is unclear. Trimming took off 1 base at V and 3 bases at J, with 7 bases between the two ends. Germline values: CDR1 MNHEY, CDR2 SVGAGI. The CDR3 contains 13 residues.

In its sample, this clonotype was seen many times. This rearrangement joins TRBV24-1 to TRBJ2-5; D gene ambiguous. The germline gives CDR1 KGHDR, CDR2 SFDVKD. Trimming stripped 1 base from V and 1 base from J, with 0 bases between. CDR3 length: 12 amino acids. CDR3 bases: TGTGCCACCAGTGATTTCCAAGAGACCCAGTACTTC. Translating it yields CATSDFQETQYF.

This clonotype was observed at least ten times. The rearrangement links TRBV13 to TRBJ2-5, with D possibly matching TRBD2 (6 bases). In germline, CDR1 is PRHDT, CDR2 FYEKMQ (reference sequence). Between the trimmed V and J ends, which lost 1 base and 3 bases, there was a span of 9 bases. CDR3 length: 14 residues. CDR3 sequence: CASSLAGVKETQYF. The CDR3 region has the DNA TGTGCCAGCAGCTTAGCGGGAGTAAAAGAGACCCAGTACTTC.

The V and J genes are TRBV7-2 and TRBJ2-3; 7 nucleotides align to TRBD1. Germline V gives CDR1 SGHTA, CDR2 FQGNSA. The CDR3 runs to 15 residues. Trimming at V came to 7 bases and at J to 1 base, leaving 8 bases not matched to a gene. Written as DNA, the CDR3 is TGTGCCAGCACCCTCGAAGGGGGCCGCACAGATACGCAGTATTTT. It yields the protein CASTLEGGRTDTQYF. The variable domain in full, completed from reference TRBV7-2 and TRBJ2-3, reads GAGVSQSPSNKVTEKGKDVELRCDPISGHTALYWYRQSLGQGLEFLIYFQGNSAPDKSGLPSDRFSAERTGGSVSTLTIQRTQQEDSAVYLCASTLEGGRTDTQYFGPGTRLTVL.

The gene calls are TRBV11-3 and TRBJ2-1; 13 positions agree with TRBD2. From germline, CDR1 is SGHNT and CDR2 YENEEA. V lost 4 bases, J lost 7 bases, and 19 bases stayed unmatched. This CDR3 contains 20 residues. The CDR3 sequence is CASSSPGLAGPGGIVNEQFF. The CDR3 coding sequence is TGTGCCAGCAGCTCGCCGGGACTAGCGGGACCCGGGGGCATTGTGAATGAGCAGTTCTTC.

At least ten counts were recorded for this clonotype. The chain carries TRBV24-1 and TRBJ2-7; possible D gene TRBD2, 6 bases. The ends were cut back, 6 bases at V and 2 bases at J, with 22 bases in the middle. This CDR3 is built from 17 residues. Germline V CDR1 and CDR2: KGHDR, SFDVKD. The chain's CDR3 is CATSNSTDAGLTYEQYF. CDR3 coding DNA: TGTGCCACCAGTAACTCTACTGACGCGGGACTCACCTACGAGCAGTACTTC.

This clonotype turned up a few times. The chain joins TRBV12-3 or TRBV12-4 to TRBJ1-5; no definite D call. The V end was cut by 5 bases, the J end by 9 bases, with 17 bases between. This CDR3 has 14 amino acids. CDR3 protein: CASSAQVRGGPQHF. The CDR3 DNA follows: TGTGCCAGCAGTGCCCAAGTCAGAGGTGGGCCCCAGCATTTT.